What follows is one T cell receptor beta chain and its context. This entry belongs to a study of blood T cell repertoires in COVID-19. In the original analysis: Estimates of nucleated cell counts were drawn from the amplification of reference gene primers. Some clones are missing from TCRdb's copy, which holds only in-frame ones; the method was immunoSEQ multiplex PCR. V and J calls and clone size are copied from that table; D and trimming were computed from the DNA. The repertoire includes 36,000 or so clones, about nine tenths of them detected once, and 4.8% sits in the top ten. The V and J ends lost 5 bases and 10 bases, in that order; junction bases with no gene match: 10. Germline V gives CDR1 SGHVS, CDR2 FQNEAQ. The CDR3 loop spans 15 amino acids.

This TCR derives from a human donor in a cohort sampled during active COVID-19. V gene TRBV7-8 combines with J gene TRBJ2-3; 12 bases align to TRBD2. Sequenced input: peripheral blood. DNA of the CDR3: TGTGCCAGCAGCCGAGGTTGGCTAGCGGGAGGGCCGCAGTATTTT. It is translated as CASSRGWLAGGPQYF.